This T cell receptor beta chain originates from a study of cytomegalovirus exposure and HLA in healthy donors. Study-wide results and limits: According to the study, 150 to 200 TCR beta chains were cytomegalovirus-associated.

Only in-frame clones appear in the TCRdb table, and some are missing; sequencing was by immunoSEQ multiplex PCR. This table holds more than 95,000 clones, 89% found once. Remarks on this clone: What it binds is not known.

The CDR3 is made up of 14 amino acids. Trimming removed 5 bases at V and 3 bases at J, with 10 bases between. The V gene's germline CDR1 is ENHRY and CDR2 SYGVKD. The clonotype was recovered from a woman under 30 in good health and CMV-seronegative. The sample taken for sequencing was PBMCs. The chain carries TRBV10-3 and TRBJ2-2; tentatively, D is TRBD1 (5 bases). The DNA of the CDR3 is TGTGCCATCAGTACCAGGGCGGACACCGGGGAGCTGTTTTTT. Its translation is CAISTRADTGELFF.